A single sample gave rise to the 16 T cell receptor beta chains below, sequenced in a study of response to subunit inactivated influenza vaccine (dated 2018 in TCRdb). Library generation was performed with RT-PCR. Reads for this sample came from an Illumina HiSeq 2500. TCRdb handled the public reads itself, with Q25 trimming in fastp and clone calling in MiXCR, and kept productive beta chains. A single entry per CDR3 protein holds the most common genes and DNA from its merged rows. Across this sample there are 450,000 to 600,000 distinct CDR3 sequences, with more than 15% seen only once. The ten most abundant clones make up less than 4% of the sample. Specimen: CD4+ T cells sorted from PBMCs, collected less than 30 months after vaccination. These receptors came from a man between 50 and 75 years old who received an inactivated influenza vaccine. Donor details come from another sample of the same person, matched by shared clones.

This clonotype was counted only a few times. V is TRBV12-3 or TRBV12-4 and J is TRBJ2-1; TRBD1 might be the D (8 bases). The V end was cut by 5 bases, the J end by 2 bases, with 13 bases between. The CDR3 is 15 amino acids. CDR3 in DNA: TGTGCCAGCAGTGGTACAGGGGGGGCCTACAATGAGCAGTTCTTC. As protein: CASSGTGGAYNEQFF.

This clonotype has only a few counts. V and J are TRBV7-7 and TRBJ1-4, with D maybe TRBD1 (5 bases). Trimming stripped 4 bases from V and 7 bases from J, with 13 bases between. This CDR3 contains 14 residues. Germline V lookup: CDR1 SSHAT, CDR2 FNYEAQ (reference sequence). For the CDR3, the DNA is TGTGCCAGCAGCTCCGGGACCACGAGTGAAAAACTGTTTTTT. Translation: CASSSGTTSEKLFF.

This rearrangement joins TRBV20-1 to TRBJ1-2, with 11 bases that match TRBD1. The length of the CDR3 is 15 residues. V lost 5 bases to trimming and J lost 5 bases; unmatched junction nucleotides: 10. Looked up from germline, CDR1 is DFQATT and CDR2 is SNEGSKA (reference sequence). The chain's CDR3 is CSAAVLGTGGYGYTF. CDR3 nucleotides: TGCAGTGCTGCCGTCCTGGGGACAGGGGGGTATGGCTACACCTTC.

This clonotype has just a few counts. The J gene is TRBJ1-6, the V gene TRBV28; perhaps TRBD1 as D (5 bases). Germline values: CDR1 MDHEN, CDR2 SYDVKM. The CDR3 contains 15 residues. Deletions cut 7 bases from V and 2 bases from J, with 12 bases between. CDR3 region: CASIWQGTYNSPLHF. CDR3 in DNA: TGTGCCAGCATTTGGCAGGGCACCTATAATTCACCCCTCCACTTT. The full variable domain, rest sourced from reference TRBV28 and TRBJ1-6, is DVKVTQSSRYLVKRTGEKVFLECVQDMDHENMFWYRQDPGLGLRLIYFSYDVKMKEKGDIPEGYSVSREKKERFSLILESASTNQTSMYLCASIWQGTYNSPLHFGNGTRLTVT.

The rearrangement joins TRBV9 to TRBJ2-2; no definite D call. Germline V lookup: CDR1 SGDLS, CDR2 YYNGEE. This CDR3 has 14 amino acids. V shed 3 bases and J shed 6 bases, with 12 bases lying between them. CDR3 nucleotide sequence: TGTGCCAGCAGCGGTGATGGGGTATCCGGGGAGCTGTTTTTT. This codes for CASSGDGVSGELFF.

This clonotype was picked up many times. V usage is TRBV12-3 or TRBV12-4 and J usage is TRBJ1-5; the match to TRBD1 covers 7 bases. V lost 3 bases and J lost 4; bases outside the gene matches: 3. The CDR3 extends over 14 amino acids. CDR3 sequence (DNA): TGTGCCAGCAGTTTCACAGGGGCGAATCAGCCCCAGCATTTT. It is translated as CASSFTGANQPQHF.

This clonotype was observed a handful of times. The chain combines TRBV5-1 with TRBJ2-3, with TRBD1 matching 8 bases. This CDR3 has 15 residues. The ends lost 4 bases at V and 0 bases at J; junction bases unmatched: 4. CDR1 and CDR2 from the germline V gene are SGHRS and YFSETQ. The CDR3 region is CASSTGQASTDTQYF. For the CDR3, the DNA is TGCGCCAGCAGCACGGGACAGGCTAGCACAGATACGCAGTATTTT.

V is TRBV2 and J is TRBJ2-3, with TRBD2 identical over 7 bases. CDR1 SNHLY and CDR2 FYNNEI come from the germline V gene. CDR3 length: 14 residues. With 6 bases clipped from V and 7 bases from J, the junction kept 10 bases outside the gene matches. CDR3 in DNA: TGTGCCAGCAGCGTGCGGCGGGAGCCGAATACGCAGTATTTT. Translating it yields CASSVRREPNTQYF.

This clonotype was detected only a few times. The rearrangement uses TRBV7-3 and TRBJ2-1; no reliable D call. Germline V lookup: CDR1 SGHTA, CDR2 FQGTGA. Trimming shortened V by 1 base and J by 4 bases, and 11 bases separated the two germline ends. The CDR3 consists of 15 residues. The chain's CDR3 is CASSLIGLGYNEQFF. The CDR3 DNA reads TGTGCCAGCAGCTTAATCGGGCTAGGGTACAATGAGCAGTTCTTC.

The rearrangement uses TRBV7-9 and TRBJ2-1; TRBD2 might be the D (5 bases). CDR3 length equals 16 residues. The V gene lost 1 base and the J gene lost 4 bases, with 14 bases spanning the gap. Germline CDR1 SEHNR, CDR2 FQNEAQ (reference sequence). The CDR3 DNA follows: TGTGCCAGCAGCTTAGGAGAGGGTGGGCCGTACAATGAGCAGTTCTTC. Its protein product is CASSLGEGGPYNEQFF.

This clonotype has just a few counts. This chain connects TRBV20-1 to TRBJ2-1; 12 positions match TRBD2. CDR3 size: 16 residues. The ends lost 4 bases at V and 5 bases at J; junction bases unmatched: 9. Looked up from germline, CDR1 is DFQATT and CDR2 is SNEGSKA (reference sequence). The CDR3, as DNA: TGCAGTGCTACTTCTGGACTAGCGGGAACTAACAATGAGCAGTTCTTC. Translation: CSATSGLAGTNNEQFF.

The CDR3 reads CASSQENGGAYNEQFF. Written as DNA, the CDR3 is TGCGCCAGCAGCCAAGAGAACGGTGGGGCCTACAATGAGCAGTTCTTC. The chain recombines TRBV4-3 with TRBJ2-1, with unresolved D. Trimming stripped 0 bases from V and 2 bases from J, with 11 bases between. CDR1 and CDR2 from the germline V gene are LGHNA and YSLEER. The CDR3 is made up of 16 amino acids.

This chain connects TRBV5-1 to TRBJ1-4, with 8 bases that match TRBD1. CDR1 is SGHRS, CDR2 YFSETQ, per germline. The CDR3 contains 14 residues. J was trimmed by 8 bases and V by 6 bases; bases with no gene match: 9. The CDR3 coding sequence is TGCGCCAGCAAAGATGGACAGGGTAACGAAAAACTGTTTTTT. Residues: CASKDGQGNEKLFF.

The rearrangement joins TRBV15 to TRBJ2-1, with D possibly being TRBD1 (6 bases). The CDR3 spans 16 residues. CDR1 and CDR2 (germline): LNHNV, YYDKDF (reference sequence). V dropped 5 bases and J dropped 7 bases, with 21 bases sitting between them. DNA for the CDR3: TGTGCCACCAGCGGGTTCGCAGGGGTGGCGTTAAATGAGCAGTTCTTC. It encodes CATSGFAGVALNEQFF.

This clonotype was observed a handful of times. This chain uses TRBV5-1 with TRBJ2-4; TRBD1 or TRBD2 may be the D gene (5 bases each). Trimming stripped 3 bases from V and 3 bases from J, with 10 bases between. The germline V gene has CDR1 SGHRS and CDR2 YFSETQ. CDR3 length equals 14 residues. The DNA of the CDR3 is TGCGCCAGCAGCTCCGGGGACGTCAAAAACATTCAGTACTTC. This gives the protein CASSSGDVKNIQYF.

This clonotype has at least ten counts. DNA of the CDR3: TGTGCCAGCAGTAGCAGGGAGTTCAGACAGCCCCAGCATTTT. Its protein product is CASSSREFRQPQHF. The V and J genes are TRBV12-3 or TRBV12-4 and TRBJ1-5; maybe TRBD1 (5 bases). V lost 5 bases, J lost 7 bases, and 15 bases lay in between. The CDR3 contains 14 residues.